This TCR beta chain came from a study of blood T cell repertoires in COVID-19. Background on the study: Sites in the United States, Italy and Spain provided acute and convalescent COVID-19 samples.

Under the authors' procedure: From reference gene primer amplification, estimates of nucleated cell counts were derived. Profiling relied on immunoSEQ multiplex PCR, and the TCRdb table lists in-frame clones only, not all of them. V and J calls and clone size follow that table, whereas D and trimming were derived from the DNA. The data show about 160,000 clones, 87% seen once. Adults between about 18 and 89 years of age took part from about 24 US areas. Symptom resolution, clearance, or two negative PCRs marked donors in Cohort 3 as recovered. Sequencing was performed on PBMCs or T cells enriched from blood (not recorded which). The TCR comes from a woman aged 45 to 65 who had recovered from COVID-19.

This CDR3 reads CASSNPTGGGTDTQYF. The CDR3 DNA reads as TGCGCCAGCAGCAACCCGACAGGGGGAGGCACAGATACGCAGTATTTT. The chain is built from TRBV5-1 and TRBJ2-3; 9 positions match TRBD1. There are 16 residues in the CDR3. The junction had 7 bases not matched to a gene; V was cut back by 4 bases and J by 1 base. The germline V gene has CDR1 SGHRS and CDR2 YFSETQ.